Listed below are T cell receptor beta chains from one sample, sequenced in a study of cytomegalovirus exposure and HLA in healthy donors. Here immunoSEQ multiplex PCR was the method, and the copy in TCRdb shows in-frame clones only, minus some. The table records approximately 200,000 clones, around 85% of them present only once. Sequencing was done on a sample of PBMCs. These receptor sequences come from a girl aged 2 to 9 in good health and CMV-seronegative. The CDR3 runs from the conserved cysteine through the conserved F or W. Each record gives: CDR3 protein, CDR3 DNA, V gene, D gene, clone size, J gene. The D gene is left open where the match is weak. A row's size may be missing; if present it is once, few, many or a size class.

CDR3: CASSFGVSSYNEQFF
DNA: TGTGCCAGCAGCTTCGGAGTAAGCTCCTACAATGAGCAGTTCTTC
V: TRBV4-2
D: NA
size: NA
J: TRBJ2-1

CDR3: CASSESEVAGGYNEQFF
DNA: TGCGCCAGCAGTGAGTCGGAGGTAGCGGGAGGGTACAATGAGCAGTTCTTC
V: TRBV10-1
D: TRBD2
size: NA
J: TRBJ2-1

CDR3: CASSRGGGWEETQYF
DNA: TGTGCCAGCAGCCGAGGGGGGGGCTGGGAAGAGACCCAGTACTTC
V: TRBV7-9
D: NA
size: NA
J: TRBJ2-5

CDR3: CASSATGTLTYEQYF
DNA: TGTGCCAGCAGTGCTACAGGAACCCTTACCTACGAGCAGTACTTC
V: TRBV6-5
D: NA
size: NA
J: TRBJ2-7

CDR3: CASSPGQGERLGTEAFF
DNA: TGTGCCAGCAGTCCAGGACAGGGAGAGCGTTTGGGCACTGAAGCTTTCTTT
V: TRBV27
D: TRBD1
size: NA
J: TRBJ1-1

CDR3: CASSSPRSGPNYGYTF
DNA: TGTGCCAGCAGCTCTCCTCGATCAGGGCCTAACTATGGCTACACCTTC
V: TRBV13
D: NA
size: NA
J: TRBJ1-2

CDR3: CATRAGTGLDTQYF
DNA: TGTGCCACCAGAGCGGGGACAGGGTTGGATACGCAGTATTTT
V: TRBV2
D: TRBD1
size: NA
J: TRBJ2-3

CDR3: CATRQGLGPDTQYF
DNA: TGTGCCACCAGACAGGGTTTAGGGCCAGATACGCAGTATTTT
V: TRBV6-1
D: TRBD1
size: NA
J: TRBJ2-3

CDR3: CASSLEGVVEQYF
DNA: TGTGCCAGCAGTCTGGAAGGGGTGGTCGAGCAGTACTTC
V: TRBV6-1
D: NA
size: NA
J: TRBJ2-7

CDR3: CASSLGPINTEAFF
DNA: TGTGCCAGCAGCTTAGGGCCGATTAACACTGAAGCTTTCTTT
V: TRBV7-9
D: NA
size: NA
J: TRBJ1-1

CDR3: CASSPGTGSLSGGYTF
DNA: TGTGCCAGCTCACCAGGGACAGGGAGCCTGAGTGGCGGCTACACCTTC
V: TRBV18
D: TRBD1
size: NA
J: TRBJ1-2

CDR3: CASSLAAREETQYF
DNA: TGTGCCAGCAGCTTGGCCGCCAGGGAAGAGACCCAGTACTTC
V: TRBV5-4
D: NA
size: once
J: TRBJ2-5

CDR3: CASRDRARTNEKLFF
DNA: TGTGCCAGCAGAGACAGGGCGAGGACTAATGAAAAACTGTTTTTT
V: TRBV2
D: TRBD1
size: once
J: TRBJ1-4

CDR3: CASSETLAGINEQFF
DNA: TGCGCCAGCAGTGAAACACTAGCGGGAATCAATGAGCAGTTCTTC
V: TRBV10-1
D: TRBD2
size: NA
J: TRBJ2-1

CDR3: CASSSKQGAYYEQYF
DNA: TGCGCCAGCAGCTCGAAACAGGGGGCGTACTACGAGCAGTACTTC
V: TRBV5-1
D: TRBD1
size: NA
J: TRBJ2-7

CDR3: CASGGPHEQYF
DNA: TGTGCCAGCGGGGGCCCCCACGAGCAGTACTTC
V: TRBV11-1
D: NA
size: NA
J: TRBJ2-7

CDR3: CASTSWLDNRNRPQHF
DNA: TGTGCCAGTACTTCCTGGCTGGACAACCGAAATCGGCCCCAGCATTTT
V: TRBV19
D: NA
size: NA
J: TRBJ1-5

CDR3: CASSLLEGPGYGYTF
DNA: TGTGCCAGCAGCTTGTTGGAGGGACCTGGATATGGCTACACCTTC
V: TRBV5-6
D: NA
size: NA
J: TRBJ1-2

CDR3: CASSPDTGQGPYEQYF
DNA: TGCGCCAGCAGCCCCGACACCGGACAGGGGCCATACGAGCAGTACTTC
V: TRBV5-1
D: TRBD1
size: NA
J: TRBJ2-7

CDR3: CASSWDSNYGYTF
DNA: TGTGCCAGCAGTTGGGACAGCAACTATGGCTACACCTTC
V: TRBV27
D: TRBD1
size: NA
J: TRBJ1-2